A selection of T cell receptor beta chains follows, all from one sample in a study of OX40 agonist ivuxolimab in advanced cancers. The table came from immunoSEQ multiplex PCR; TCRdb's copy has only in-frame clones and leaves some out. The repertoire has 25,000 to 30,000 clones, 85% to 95% of them found once; the top ten carry about 9.4%. Sequenced material: CD4+ or CD8+ T cells sorted from blood, taken in a trial of the OX40 agonist ivuxolimab. These receptors were collected from an adult with an advanced solid tumor such as melanoma, head and neck, liver or kidney cancer. The CDR3 runs from the conserved cysteine through the conserved F or W. Each record gives: CDR3 protein, CDR3 DNA, J gene, V gene, clone size, D gene. A D gene is named only where the DNA matches it firmly. Some rows have no size entry. The others give once, few or many, or a class for an expanded clone.

CDR3aa: CASSLELGSEAFF; CDR3nt: TGCGCCAGCAGCTTGGAGTTGGGGTCTGAAGCTTTCTTT; j_gene: TRBJ1-1; v_gene: TRBV5-1; abundance: .; d_gene: .
CDR3aa: CASSSYRDKDNQPQHF; CDR3nt: TGTGCCAGCAGCTCGTACCGGGACAAGGACAATCAGCCCCAGCATTTT; j_gene: TRBJ1-5; v_gene: TRBV7-9; abundance: .; d_gene: .
CDR3aa: CASSQGQGATDTQYF; CDR3nt: TGTGCCAGCTCCCAAGGACAGGGGGCCACAGATACGCAGTATTTT; j_gene: TRBJ2-3; v_gene: TRBV18; abundance: .; d_gene: TRBD1
CDR3aa: CASSPPTASYEQYF; CDR3nt: TGTGCCAGCTCACCACCGACAGCTTCCTACGAGCAGTACTTC; j_gene: TRBJ2-7; v_gene: TRBV18; abundance: .; d_gene: .
CDR3aa: CASSLEAGNQPQHF; CDR3nt: TGTGCCAGCAGCTTGGAGGCAGGAAATCAGCCCCAGCATTTT; j_gene: TRBJ1-5; v_gene: TRBV5-5; abundance: .; d_gene: .
CDR3aa: CASSGGDSNQPQHF; CDR3nt: TGTGCCAGCAGTGGGGGAGATAGCAATCAGCCCCAGCATTTT; j_gene: TRBJ1-5; v_gene: TRBV6-5; abundance: .; d_gene: .
CDR3aa: CATSRDEGADEQYF; CDR3nt: TGTGCCACCAGCAGAGATGAGGGGGCTGACGAGCAGTACTTC; j_gene: TRBJ2-7; v_gene: TRBV15; abundance: once; d_gene: TRBD1
CDR3aa: CASSPSGGGDYGYTF; CDR3nt: TGTGCCAGCAGCCCATCAGGAGGGGGGGACTATGGCTACACCTTC; j_gene: TRBJ1-2; v_gene: TRBV6-6; abundance: .; d_gene: .
CDR3aa: CASSSGVYTEAFF; CDR3nt: TGTGCCAGCAGCTCCGGGGTCTACACTGAAGCTTTCTTT; j_gene: TRBJ1-1; v_gene: TRBV4-2; abundance: .; d_gene: .
CDR3aa: CASSFIQGTGKNTEAFF; CDR3nt: TGTGCCAGCAGTTTCATACAGGGAACAGGGAAGAACACTGAAGCTTTCTTT; j_gene: TRBJ1-1; v_gene: TRBV27; abundance: .; d_gene: .